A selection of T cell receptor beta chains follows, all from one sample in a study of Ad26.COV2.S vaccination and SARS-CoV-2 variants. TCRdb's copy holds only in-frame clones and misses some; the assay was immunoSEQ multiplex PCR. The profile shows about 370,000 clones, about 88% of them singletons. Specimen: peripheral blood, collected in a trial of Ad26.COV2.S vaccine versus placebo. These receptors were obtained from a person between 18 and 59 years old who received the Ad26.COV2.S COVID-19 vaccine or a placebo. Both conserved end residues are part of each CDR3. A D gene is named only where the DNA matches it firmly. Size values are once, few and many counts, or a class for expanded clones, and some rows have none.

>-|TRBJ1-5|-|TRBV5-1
CASSLEVDQPQHF
TGCGCCAGCAGCTTGGAGGTAGATCAGCCCCAGCATTTT
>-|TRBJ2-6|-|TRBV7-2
CASSPWGRGNSGANVLTF
TGTGCCAGCAGCCCCTGGGGCAGGGGAAACTCTGGGGCCAACGTCCTGACTTTC
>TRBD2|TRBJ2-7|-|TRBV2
CASHRTSGDSYEQYF
TGTGCCAGCCACAGGACTAGCGGGGATTCCTACGAGCAGTACTTC
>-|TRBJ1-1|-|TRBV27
CASSLKPGLLNTEAFF
TGTGCCAGCAGTTTAAAACCGGGACTGCTCAACACTGAAGCTTTCTTT
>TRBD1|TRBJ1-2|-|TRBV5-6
CASSLASGQLHGYTF
TGTGCCAGCAGCTTGGCCTCGGGACAGCTCCATGGCTACACCTTC
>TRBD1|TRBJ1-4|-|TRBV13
CASSKYRGRGRLFF
TGTGCCAGCAGCAAGTACAGGGGGCGAGGTAGACTGTTTTTT
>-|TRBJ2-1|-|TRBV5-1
CASSWGGGTYNEQFF
TGCGCCAGCAGCTGGGGCGGCGGGACCTACAATGAGCAGTTCTTC
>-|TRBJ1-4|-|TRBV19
CARAGGQLNEKLFF
TGTGCCCGAGCTGGCGGACAGCTTAATGAAAAACTGTTTTTT
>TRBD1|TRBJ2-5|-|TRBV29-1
CSGGQRETQYF
TGCAGCGGGGGACAGAGAGAGACCCAGTACTTC
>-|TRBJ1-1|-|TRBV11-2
CASSLGHRGILTNTEAFF
TGTGCCAGCAGCTTAGGGCATCGGGGGATATTGACGAACACTGAAGCTTTCTTT
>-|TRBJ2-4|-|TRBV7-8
CASSLKRQVDIQYF
TGTGCCAGCAGCTTAAAAAGACAGGTGGACATTCAGTACTTC
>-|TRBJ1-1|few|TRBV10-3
CATHRATNTEAFF
TGTGCCACCCACAGGGCAACGAACACTGAAGCTTTCTTT
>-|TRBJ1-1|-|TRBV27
CASSLNGRNTEAFF
TGTGCCAGCAGTTTAAATGGGCGGAACACTGAAGCTTTCTTT
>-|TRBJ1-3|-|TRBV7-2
CASSTMQGSGNTIYF
TGTGCCAGCAGCACGATGCAGGGATCTGGAAACACCATATATTTT
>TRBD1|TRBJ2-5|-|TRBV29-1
CSVEGGQVRKTQYF
TGCAGCGTTGAGGGGGGACAGGTCAGAAAGACCCAGTACTTC
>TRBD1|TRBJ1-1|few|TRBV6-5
CASSQSTGIGTEAFF
TGTGCCAGCAGCCAATCGACAGGGATCGGGACTGAAGCTTTCTTT
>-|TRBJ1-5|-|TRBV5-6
CASSLGARGGNQPQHF
TGTGCCAGCAGCTTGGGGGCCAGGGGAGGGAATCAGCCCCAGCATTTT
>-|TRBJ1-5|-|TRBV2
CASSDWQGLNQPQHF
TGTGCCAGCAGTGATTGGCAGGGCCTAAATCAGCCCCAGCATTTT
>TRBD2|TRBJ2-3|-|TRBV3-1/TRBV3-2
CASRDLAGGRDTQYF
TGTGCCAGCAGGGACTTAGCGGGAGGGCGAGATACGCAGTATTTT
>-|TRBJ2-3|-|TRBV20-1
CSASRTDTQYF
TGCAGTGCTAGTCGGACAGATACGCAGTATTTT
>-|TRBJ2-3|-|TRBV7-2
CASSFDDSRPQYF
TGTGCCAGCAGCTTTGATGACTCGAGGCCGCAGTATTTT
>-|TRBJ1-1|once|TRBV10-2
CASIRGNTEAFF
TGCGCCAGCATACGCGGGAACACTGAAGCTTTCTTT
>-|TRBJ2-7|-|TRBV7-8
CASSRGERVGGQYF
TGTGCCAGCAGCCGAGGAGAGCGGGTGGGGGGGCAGTACTTC
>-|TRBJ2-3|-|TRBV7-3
CASSSYKGTDTQYF
TGTGCCAGCAGCTCCTATAAGGGGACAGATACGCAGTATTTT
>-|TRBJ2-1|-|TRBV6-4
CASRVTRRDLNEQFF
TGTGCCAGCAGGGTCACGAGAAGGGACCTCAATGAGCAGTTCTTC
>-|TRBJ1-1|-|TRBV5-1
CASSSAGMNTEAFF
TGCGCCAGCAGCTCCGCAGGGATGAACACTGAAGCTTTCTTT
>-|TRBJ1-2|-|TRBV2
CASSARNYGYTF
TGTGCCAGCAGTGCCAGGAACTATGGCTACACCTTC
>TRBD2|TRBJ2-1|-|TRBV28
CASSLSSGVRNEQFF
TGTGCCAGCAGTTTAAGTAGCGGGGTGAGGAATGAGCAGTTCTTC
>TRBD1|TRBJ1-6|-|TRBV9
CASSTQGTGDSPLHF
TGTGCCAGCAGCACCCAGGGGACAGGTGATTCACCCCTCCACTTT
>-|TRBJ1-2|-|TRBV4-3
CASSRAGDGYTF
TGCGCCAGCAGTCGCGCGGGTGATGGCTACACCTTC
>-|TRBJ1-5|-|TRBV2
CASSAGDFSNQPQHF
TGTGCCAGCAGTGCGGGGGACTTTAGCAATCAGCCCCAGCATTTT
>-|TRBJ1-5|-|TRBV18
CASSPNSLQYNQPQHF
TGTGCCAGCTCACCAAATTCTTTACAGTACAATCAGCCCCAGCATTTT
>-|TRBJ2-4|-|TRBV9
CASSARGTVTKNIQYF
TGTGCCAGCAGCGCCCGGGGCACGGTTACCAAAAACATTCAGTACTTC
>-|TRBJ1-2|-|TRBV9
CASSSTLGQARGYTF
TGTGCCAGCAGCTCAACCCTGGGGCAGGCAAGAGGCTACACCTTC
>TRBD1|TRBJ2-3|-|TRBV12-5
CASGLVIDRGLNTQYF
TGTGCTAGTGGTTTGGTAATAGACAGGGGACTCAATACGCAGTATTTT
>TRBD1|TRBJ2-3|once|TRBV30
CAWSASGQGYRIGTQYF
TGTGCCTGGAGTGCCTCGGGACAGGGATACCGTATCGGGACGCAGTATTTT
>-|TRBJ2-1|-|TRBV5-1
CASSLEGLAWHEQFF
TGCGCCAGCAGCTTGGAAGGGCTAGCGTGGCATGAGCAGTTCTTC
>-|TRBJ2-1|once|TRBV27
CASSGSEGSYNEQFF
TGTGCCAGCAGTGGCAGTGAGGGCTCCTACAATGAGCAGTTCTTC
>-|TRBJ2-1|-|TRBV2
CASRTQGRHNEQFF
TGTGCCAGCAGGACTCAAGGCCGACACAATGAGCAGTTCTTC
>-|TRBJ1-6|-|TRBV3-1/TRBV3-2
CASSQATAGREPLHF
TGTGCCAGCAGCCAAGCGACGGCAGGGCGGGAACCCCTCCACTTT
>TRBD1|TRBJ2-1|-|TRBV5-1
CASSGVKGAQLNEQFF
TGCGCCAGCAGCGGGGTGAAGGGGGCGCAGCTCAATGAGCAGTTCTTC
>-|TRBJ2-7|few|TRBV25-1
CASSEYVRDGHEQYF
TGTGCCAGCAGTGAATATGTTCGAGACGGCCACGAGCAGTACTTC
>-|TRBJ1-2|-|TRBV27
CASSLGGVYGYTF
TGTGCCAGCAGTTTGGGGGGCGTCTATGGCTACACCTTC
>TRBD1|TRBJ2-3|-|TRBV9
CASSPRTGARTDTQYF
TGTGCCAGCAGCCCAAGGACAGGGGCAAGGACAGATACGCAGTATTTT
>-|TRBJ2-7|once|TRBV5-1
CASSSVGYEQYF
TGCGCCAGCAGCTCGGTTGGTTACGAGCAGTACTTC
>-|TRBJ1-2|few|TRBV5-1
CASSLESNYGYTF
TGCGCCAGCAGCTTGGAATCTAACTATGGCTACACCTTC
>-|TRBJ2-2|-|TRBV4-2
CASSQEGMVGGELFF
TGTGCCAGCAGCCAAGAAGGAATGGTAGGGGGGGAGCTGTTTTTT
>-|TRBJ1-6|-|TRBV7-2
CASSLGGRVNSPLHF
TGTGCCAGCAGCTTAGGGGGGAGGGTTAATTCACCCCTCCACTTT
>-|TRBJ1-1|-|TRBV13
CASSLAMIGSTEAFF
TGTGCCAGCAGCTTAGCCATGATAGGATCCACTGAAGCTTTCTTT
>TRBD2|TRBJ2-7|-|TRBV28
CASSLGAGWYEQYF
TGTGCCAGCAGTTTAGGAGCGGGATGGTACGAGCAGTACTTC
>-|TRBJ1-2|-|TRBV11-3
CASSRNREGYTF
TGTGCCAGCAGTCGCAACAGGGAAGGCTACACCTTC
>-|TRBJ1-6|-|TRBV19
CASSIDFGVGNSPLHF
TGTGCCAGTAGTATAGATTTCGGGGTAGGCAATTCACCCCTCCACTTT
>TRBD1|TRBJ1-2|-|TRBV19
CASSIAGQGGGYTF
TGTGCCAGTAGTATAGCCGGACAGGGAGGAGGCTACACCTTC
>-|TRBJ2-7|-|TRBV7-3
CASSLTGPRDEQYF
TGTGCCAGCAGCTTAACGGGGCCGAGGGACGAGCAGTACTTC
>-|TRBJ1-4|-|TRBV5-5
CASSLGTAEKLFF
TGTGCCAGCAGCCTGGGGACGGCTGAAAAACTGTTTTTT
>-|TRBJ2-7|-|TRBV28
CASSLGGVYEQYF
TGTGCCAGCAGTTTGGGGGGAGTGTACGAGCAGTACTTC
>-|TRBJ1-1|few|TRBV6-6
CASSGARNTEAFF
TGTGCCAGCAGTGGGGCAAGGAACACTGAAGCTTTCTTT